What follows are 6 T cell receptor beta chains derived from one specimen sequenced in a study of human T cells and chemical hapten exposure. As for time point: pre-sensitization, week 0. Treatment indicated: therapeutic diphenylcyclopropenone sensitization with weekly scalp DPC. TCRdb itself ran the RACE reads through MiXCR, one entry per CDR3 protein. Among about 300,000 distinct CDR3 sequences listed, 5.5% were seen once. The sample in question was whole blood, obtained in connection with sensitization to the hapten diphenylcyclopropenone (DPC). These receptors were taken from a woman in her late teens or twenties with alopecia areata. Some clones in this sample may be carry-over from other donors' samples.

This clonotype appeared a few times. The chain links TRBV29-1 to TRBJ1-1, with a weak D call TRBD1 (5 bases). Trimming shortened V by 4 bases and J by 4 bases, and 7 bases separated the two germline ends. The V gene's germline CDR1 is SQVTM and CDR2 ANQGSEA. The CDR3 length is 11 residues. As DNA, the CDR3 is TGCAGCGTTGCGAGGGGCACTGAAGCTTTCTTT. This codes for CSVARGTEAFF.

The gene calls are TRBV12-3 or TRBV12-4 and TRBJ2-2, with D possibly TRBD2 on 6 matching bases. V lost 6 bases to trimming and J lost 3 bases, with 14 bases between them. The CDR3 totals 15 residues. The CDR3 nucleotides are TGTGCCAGCAGCCTCCGGGACTCCGACACCGGGGAGCTGTTTTTT. Amino acid sequence: CASSLRDSDTGELFF.

The chain carries TRBV28 and TRBJ1-4; 9 bases line up with TRBD1. There are 16 residues in the CDR3. Trimming removed 3 bases from V and 5 bases from J; junction bases left unmatched: 7. The germline CDR1 and CDR2 sequences are MDHEN and SYDVKM. The CDR3 protein is CASSFLPGTGNEKLFF. The CDR3 DNA follows: TGTGCCAGCAGTTTCCTCCCCGGGACAGGGAATGAAAAACTGTTTTTT.

In this sample, this clonotype turned up a few times. The rearrangement uses TRBV5-5 and TRBJ2-2; D is perhaps TRBD1 (6 bases). Trimming cost V 0 bases and J 5 bases, with 11 bases left between them. Germline assignment: CDR1 SGHKS and CDR2 YYEKEE (reference sequence). CDR3 size: 15 residues. The CDR3 protein is CASSLEQGWTGELFF. CDR3 DNA: TGTGCCAGCAGCTTGGAGCAGGGGTGGACCGGGGAGCTGTTTTTT.

This clonotype was counted many times. The CDR3 coding sequence is TGTGCCAGCAGCCCTGACCGACAGGGAGGTCTTGTGGACACTGAAGCTTTCTTT. It specifies CASSPDRQGGLVDTEAFF. The chain has TRBV4-2 and TRBJ1-1, with 7 bases lining up with TRBD1. The V and J ends lost 4 bases and 3 bases, in that order; junction bases with no gene match: 17. The V gene's germline CDR1 is LGHNA and CDR2 YNFKEQ. The CDR3 is 18 amino acids.

This clonotype was detected a few times. The chain recombines TRBV4-3 with TRBJ1-1; D might be TRBD1 (6 bases). The CDR3 runs 17 residues. Germline V lookup: CDR1 LGHNA, CDR2 YSLEER. Trimming removed 0 bases from V and 0 bases from J, with 14 bases in between. The CDR3 DNA reads TGCGCCAGCAGCCAAGAGACAGGTCTTCAGATGAACACTGAAGCTTTCTTT. This sequence encodes CASSQETGLQMNTEAFF.